Listed here are 21 T cell receptor beta chains from one sample, sequenced in a study of blood T cell repertoires in COVID-19. Assay used: immunoSEQ multiplex PCR; TCRdb lists only in-frame clones, some missing. The table records 150,000 to 200,000 clones, 60% to 85% of them present only once. Input material: peripheral blood. These receptors were collected from a man in his 60s with active or convalescent COVID-19.

V gene TRBV5-5 combines with J gene TRBJ1-1; TRBD1 agrees at 7 bases. V was clipped by 7 bases and J by 1 base; unmatched bases: 7. The CDR3 contains 14 residues. The germline V gene encodes CDR1 SGHKS and CDR2 YYEKEE (reference sequence). CDR3 loop: CASCRQGENTEAFF. CDR3 DNA: TGTGCCAGCTGTCGACAGGGCGAGAACACTGAAGCTTTCTTT. Based on the CDR3 plus reference TRBV5-5 and TRBJ1-1, the full variable domain is DAGVTQSPTHLIKTRGQQVTLRCSPISGHKSVSWYQQVLGQGPQFIFQYYEKEERGRGNFPDRFSARQFPNYSSELNVNALLLGDSALYLCASCRQGENTEAFFGQGTRLTVV.

The chain joins TRBV3-1 (or the pseudogene TRBV3-2) to TRBJ1-1, with D possibly being TRBD1 (6 bases). V gave up 3 bases and J gave up 5 bases, with 13 bases separating them. This CDR3 has 14 amino acids. The V gene's germline CDR1 is LGHDT and CDR2 YNNKEL (reference sequence). The CDR3 spells CASSQWVGATEAFF. CDR3 in DNA: TGTGCCAGCAGCCAGTGGGTGGGGGCAACTGAAGCTTTCTTT.

This clone was detected a few times. The chain has TRBV11-2 and TRBJ2-7; 12 nucleotides agree with TRBD1. From germline, CDR1 is SGHAT and CDR2 FQNNGV. V was clipped by 5 bases and J by 7 bases; unmatched bases: 12. The CDR3 spans 16 residues. The CDR3 DNA follows: TGTGCCAGCAGCCCGATATCGGGACAGGGGGCGCGGGAGCAGTACTTC. As protein: CASSPISGQGAREQYF.

The chain has TRBV7-2 and TRBJ2-7, with 8 bases that match TRBD2. Trimming cost V 5 bases and J 0 bases; bases outside gene matches: 3. The CDR3 totals 14 residues. Germline CDR1 reads SGHTA; CDR2 reads FQGNSA. CDR3 sequence reads: CASSPSGGSYEQYF. The CDR3 DNA reads as TGTGCCAGCAGCCCAAGCGGGGGCTCCTACGAGCAGTACTTC. Variable domain in full (rest from reference TRBV7-2 and TRBJ2-7): GAGVSQSPSNKVTEKGKDVELRCDPISGHTALYWYRQSLGQGLEFLIYFQGNSAPDKSGLPSDRFSAERTGGSVSTLTIQRTQQEDSAVYLCASSPSGGSYEQYFGPGTRLTVT.

The DNA of the CDR3 is TGTGCCAGCAGCTTCCGGACAGGACTAAATGGGGAGCAGTACTTC. It codes for CASSFRTGLNGEQYF. V and J are TRBV7-9 and TRBJ2-7, with TRBD1 as a possible D gene (7 bases). This CDR3 has 15 residues. The V gene lost 3 bases and the J gene lost 7 bases, with 19 bases spanning the gap. The germline V gene has CDR1 SEHNR and CDR2 FQNEAQ (reference sequence).

The rearrangement links TRBV5-1 to TRBJ2-1; 8 bases align to TRBD1. In germline, CDR1 is SGHRS, CDR2 YFSETQ. Trimming removed 1 base from V and 7 bases from J; junction bases left unmatched: 7. CDR3 length: 15 amino acids. CDR3 nucleotide sequence: TGCGCCAGCAGCTTGTTTCACAGGGGGATAAATGAGCAGTTCTTC. Translated: CASSLFHRGINEQFF.

This clone was detected only a few times. The chain links TRBV3-1 (or the pseudogene TRBV3-2) to TRBJ1-5, with D uncertain. V was clipped by 0 bases and J by 6 bases, with 9 bases between them. The CDR3 spans 14 residues. The germline CDR1 and CDR2 sequences are LGHDT and YNNKEL (reference sequence). As DNA, the CDR3 is TGTGCCAGCAGCCAAGACCGGGAAGGTCAGCCCCAGCATTTT. Translating gives CASSQDREGQPQHF.

The chain has TRBV6-5 and TRBJ1-5; D is undetermined. Trimming pared 8 bases from V and 7 bases from J, leaving 15 bases between. There are 13 residues in the CDR3. Germline V gene data show CDR1 as MNHEY and CDR2 as SVGAGI. CDR3 amino acids: CASASEEGQPQHF. CDR3 nucleotide sequence: TGTGCCAGCGCGTCTGAGGAGGGCCAGCCCCAGCATTTT.

This clone was seen just once. The CDR3 reads CASSYGSKTEAFF. CDR3 DNA: TGTGCCAGCAGTTACGGGAGCAAGACTGAAGCTTTCTTT. The rearrangement joins TRBV6-2 or TRBV6-3 to TRBJ1-1; no reliable D call. Germline CDR1 and CDR2: MNHEY and SVGEGT. The CDR3 length is 13 residues. Deletions cut 2 bases from V and 5 bases from J, with 9 bases between.

This rearrangement joins TRBV4-2 to TRBJ2-3; perhaps TRBD2 as D (6 bases). Germline CDR1 LGHNA, CDR2 YNFKEQ. V lost 3 bases and J 3 bases, leaving 13 bases between the germline ends. This CDR3 contains 15 residues. CDR3 loop: CASSQRGSLTDTQYF. The CDR3 DNA sequence: TGTGCCAGCAGCCAGCGGGGAAGTTTGACAGATACGCAGTATTTT.

The chain joins TRBV7-7 to TRBJ2-2; possible D gene TRBD2, 5 bases. With 5 bases removed from V and 7 bases from J, the gap between germline ends came to 20 bases. The CDR3 consists of 16 residues. Germline V gene sequence: CDR1 SSHAT, CDR2 FNYEAQ (reference sequence). The CDR3 DNA follows: TGTGCCAGCAGCCGAAATGATCCGGGGATGGGCGGGGAGCTGTTTTTT. This sequence encodes CASSRNDPGMGGELFF.

The genes are TRBV19 and TRBJ2-1; perhaps TRBD1 as D (6 bases). The CDR3 has 13 residues. V gave up 5 bases and J gave up 8 bases, with 13 bases separating them. Germline-derived CDR1 and CDR2 are LNHDA and SQIVND (reference sequence). Here the CDR3 reads CASSPPGDDEQFF. In DNA form, the CDR3 reads TGTGCCAGTAGTCCTCCAGGGGACGATGAGCAGTTCTTC.

The chain uses TRBV30 and TRBJ2-5; 11 nucleotides agree with TRBD2. This CDR3 is built from 15 residues. The junction had 4 bases not matched to a gene; V was cut back by 0 bases and J by 4 bases. Germline V CDR1 and CDR2: GTSNPN, SVGIG (reference sequence). The CDR3 region has the DNA TGTGCCTGGAGTGTACTAGCGGGAGTAGGAGAGACCCAGTACTTC. It is translated as CAWSVLAGVGETQYF.

The CDR3 DNA is TGTGCCAGCAGCTTGAAACAGGGAAATCAGCCCCAGCATTTT. Translating it yields CASSLKQGNQPQHF. The V and J genes are TRBV5-6 and TRBJ1-5, with a possible D match to TRBD1 (6 bases). The CDR3 consists of 14 residues. Germline lookup yields CDR1 SGHDT and CDR2 YYEEEE. V lost 1 base and J 4 bases, leaving 9 bases between the germline ends.

This clone was seen a few times. V is TRBV2 and J is TRBJ2-7; 9 bases align to TRBD2. This CDR3 is built from 17 residues. Germline lookup yields CDR1 SNHLY and CDR2 FYNNEI. Unmatched junction bases numbered 12, after V lost 2 bases and J lost 4 bases. The chain's CDR3 is CASSERARLAGPYEQYF. As DNA, the CDR3 is TGTGCCAGCAGTGAAAGGGCACGGCTAGCGGGACCATACGAGCAGTACTTC. The whole variable domain, remainder taken from reference TRBV2 and TRBJ2-7, is EPEVTQTPSHQVTQMGQEVILRCVPISNHLYFYWYRQILGQKVEFLVSFYNNEISEKSEIFDDQFSVERPDGSNFTLKIRSTKLEDSAMYFCASSERARLAGPYEQYFGPGTRLTVT.

V usage is TRBV6-6 and J usage is TRBJ1-6, with 7 bases identical to TRBD1. Germline V gives CDR1 MNHNY, CDR2 SVGAGI (reference sequence). This CDR3 is built from 14 residues. Trimming at V came to 6 bases and at J to 9 bases, leaving 8 bases not matched to a gene. CDR3 loop: CASSPRQGSSPLHF. In DNA, the CDR3 is TGTGCCAGCAGCCCTCGACAGGGAAGTTCACCCCTCCACTTT.

The chain uses TRBV6-6 and TRBJ1-6, with D tentatively TRBD1 (5 bases). The germline gives CDR1 MNHNY, CDR2 SVGAGI (reference sequence). The CDR3 covers 16 residues. V gave up 0 bases and J gave up 4 bases, with 10 bases separating them. The CDR3 sequence is CASSYSPGQYNSPLHF. The CDR3 bases are TGTGCCAGCAGTTACTCCCCAGGGCAATATAATTCACCCCTCCACTTT.

The genes are TRBV6-5 and TRBJ2-3; D is possibly TRBD2 (6 bases). V shed 2 bases and J shed 3 bases, with 15 bases lying between them. Germline V gene data show CDR1 as MNHEY and CDR2 as SVGAGI. The CDR3 extends over 16 amino acids. The CDR3 reads CASSYLFGTFTDTQYF. In nucleotides, the CDR3 is TGTGCCAGCAGTTACCTGTTTGGGACTTTTACAGATACGCAGTATTTT.

This clone has just a few counts. The chain is built from TRBV9 and TRBJ1-6; 8 bases agree with TRBD1. The CDR3 runs to 15 residues. Germline lookup yields CDR1 SGDLS and CDR2 YYNGEE. J gave up 7 bases and V 0 bases, and 3 bases lay outside the gene matches. The CDR3 bases are TGTGCCAGCAGCGTAGCTCAGGGGGCGAATTCACCCCTCCACTTT. Amino acid sequence: CASSVAQGANSPLHF. Full variable domain (missing parts from reference TRBV9 and TRBJ1-6): DSGVTQTPKHLITATGQRVTLRCSPRSGDLSVYWYQQSLDQGLQFLIQYYNGEERAKGNILERFSAQQFPDLHSELNLSSLELGDSALYFCASSVAQGANSPLHFGNGTRLTVT.

The V gene is TRBV20-1, the J gene TRBJ2-2; no definite D call. The CDR3 runs to 11 residues. Deletions cut 6 bases from V and 7 bases from J, with 9 bases between. In germline, CDR1 is DFQATT, CDR2 SNEGSKA (reference sequence). CDR3 sequence reads: CSAQKFGELFF. In DNA form, the CDR3 reads TGCAGTGCCCAGAAGTTCGGGGAGCTGTTTTTT.

This chain links TRBV28 with TRBJ1-5, with D maybe TRBD1 (6 bases). The ends were cut back, 7 bases at V and 3 bases at J, with 13 bases in the middle. From germline, CDR1 is MDHEN and CDR2 SYDVKM. This CDR3 is 14 amino acids long. The DNA for the CDR3 is TGTGCCAGCATAAGGACAGAGAACAATCAGCCCCAGCATTTT. Its protein product is CASIRTENNQPQHF.